This TCR beta chain was sequenced in a study of blood T cells in healthy people across ages. Study background: In model experiments, template switching was able to capture about one barcoded beta molecule for every two T cells that were present.

The use of a sample-barcoded 5' primer and a J-beta primer mix characterized a second PCR of roughly 6 to 11 cycles. TCRdb used MiXCR to reprocess the 5' RACE reads, holding one entry per CDR3 protein. Of hundreds of thousands of distinct CDR3 sequences in the sample, roughly 48% were seen once. Per germline, CDR1 MGHRA and CDR2 YSYEKL. The CDR3 contains 16 residues. V lost 0 bases, J lost 6 bases, and 18 bases lay in between. This chain uses TRBV4-1 with TRBJ2-7, with D perhaps TRBD1 (6 bases). Sequences were obtained from blood. This clonotype was sampled from a man aged 25 to 40 in good health. The DNA for the CDR3 is TGCGCCAGCAGCCAAGATGACAGGTCATCTTCCGGCGAGCAGTACTTC. Its translation: CASSQDDRSSSGEQYF.